This record concerns one TCR beta chain sequence. Its antigen is currently unknown. Noted treatment: about 20 received Ad26.COV2.S at low or high dose, single or two shots; about 5 received placebo; per-sample allocation not given. Day 63 following the first vaccine or placebo injection was when the samples were taken. Assay used: immunoSEQ multiplex PCR; TCRdb lists only in-frame clones, some missing. The sample has about 350,000 clones; about 88% are singletons. This entry belongs to a study of Ad26.COV2.S vaccination and SARS-CoV-2 variants. Study-wide results and limits: Vaccine and placebo recipients had comparable breadth of non-spike TCRs.

The CDR3 extends over 16 amino acids. Trimming removed 4 bases from V and 0 bases from J, with 16 bases in between. Germline loops: CDR1 SGHDN, CDR2 FVKESK. The origin of this receptor is a person aged 18-60 years who received the Ad26.COV2.S COVID-19 vaccine or a placebo. Material: peripheral blood, obtained in a trial of Ad26.COV2.S vaccine versus placebo. The rearrangement uses TRBV14 and TRBJ2-7; tentatively, D is TRBD2 (6 bases). CDR3 sequence: CASSLPPAGTSYEQYF. The CDR3 coding sequence is TGTGCCAGCAGCCTTCCCCCCGCGGGAACCTCCTACGAGCAGTACTTC.